Listed here is a single T cell receptor beta chain. The data derive from a study of OX40 agonist ivuxolimab in advanced cancers. Germline assignment: CDR1 MNHEY and CDR2 SMNVEV (reference sequence). The germline V and J ends were trimmed by 2 bases and 6 bases, with 12 bases remaining between them. The length of the CDR3 is 14 residues. Profiling relied on immunoSEQ multiplex PCR, and the TCRdb table lists in-frame clones only, not all of them. The sample has approximately 61,000 clones, around 91% seen once. It was autoimmune disease history or systemic immunosuppression that excluded patients. The TCR sequence derives from an adult with an advanced solid tumor such as melanoma, head and neck, liver or kidney cancer. The V call is TRBV27, the J call TRBJ2-3, with D unclear. The sample in question was CD4+ or CD8+ T cells sorted from blood, obtained in a trial of the OX40 agonist ivuxolimab. This CDR3 is CASSLGLAWDTQYF. The CDR3 region has the DNA TGTGCCAGCAGTTTAGGGCTGGCGTGGGATACGCAGTATTTT.